This record looks at one T cell receptor (beta chain) sequence and its context. Its antigen specificity is not known. No base qualities exist here, and no much larger clone lies one base off it. This sample is drawn from a study of blood T cell repertoires in COVID-19 (TCRdb year 2020). Some background on the complete study: The collaborator samples originated in the United States, Italy and Spain and spanned the acute and convalescent phases of COVID-19. The material from the prospective study consisted of cDNA or gDNA derived from T cells, B-cell-depleted T cells, or PBMCs. The dataset comprised deeply sampled blood TCRbeta repertoires from subjects exposed to, actively infected with, or recovered from COVID-19. The repertoires were made available in a free public database intended to serve as a resource for research on the immune response to SARS-CoV-2. The samples were drawn from the first 160 participants of the ongoing ImmuneRACE study and from 1,254 subjects provided by 6 global collaborators. Nearly every sample came with metadata listing a de-identified subject ID, COVID-19 status, age in years and sex. Where HLA class I and class II types were available, the types were taken from metadata supplied by the sample provider, not from assay-based typing.

Collaborating institutions collected whole blood in K2EDTA tubes following their own protocols. For TCRbeta analysis, collaborator samples were shipped as frozen whole blood, as isolated PBMCs, or as DNA extracted from either sample type. Summary of the overall study and its limitations: How much clinical and demographic metadata was included differed by source and by participant, and the metadata was provided uncurated.

The CDR3 has 15 amino acids, counting the end cysteine and phenylalanine. Only the CDR3 region is kept as DNA, spanning 45 bases read in frame from base 1. Per the germline V gene (reference sequence), SEHNR is the CDR1 and FQNEAQ is the CDR2. V and J are trimmed by 5 bases and 7 bases, and the gene matches miss 7 bases of the junction. TCRbeta CDR3 regions were amplified from genomic DNA by means of the immunoSEQ Assay, a bias-controlled multiplex PCR. Concerning the study's data processing: The number of nucleated cells in each sample was estimated from the amplification of reference gene primers within the assay. Sequence reads were collapsed and filtered to measure the absolute abundance of every unique TCRbeta CDR3 rearrangement. For each sample, productive Simpson clonality was calculated by taking the square root of Simpson's diversity index across productive rearrangements. TCRdb obtained this table from immuneACCESS and retained in-frame rearrangements with V and J assigned. These tables miss some clones; where compared with another copy, unresolved V genes account for less than half of the shortfall, and the remainder is unexplained. For V, J and clone size, that table is used; D and trimming come from the DNA. The sample table contains around 56,000 clones; only one count was recorded for around nine tenths of them. Approximately 15% of the sample goes to the ten largest clones.

Sequenced: peripheral blood. This clonotype originated in a man older than 75 with acute or convalescent COVID-19. Recombination linked TRBV7-9 to TRBJ1-3, with 11 bases matching TRBD1. The DNA sequence reads TGTGCCAGCAGCCACCCCGGGACAGGGGGTAACACCATATATTTT. Translated, this is CASSHPGTGGNTIYF. Outside the CDR3, residues come from the reference TRBV7-9 and TRBJ1-3 proteins, so the full variable domain is: DTGVSQNPRHKITKRGQNVTFRCDPISEHNRLYWYRQTLGQGPEFLTYFQNEAQLEKSRLLSDRFSAERPKGSFSTLEIQRTEQGDSAMYLCASSHPGTGGNTIYFGEGSWLTVV.